The source of this TCR beta chain is a study of blood T cells in healthy people across ages (dated by TCRdb to the mid-2010s). About the full investigation: In model experiments, roughly one uniquely barcoded TCR beta cDNA molecule per two T cells was captured by template switching. The study measured age-related changes in TCR beta repertoire diversity using deep sequencing normalized with unique cDNA molecular identifiers. The donors were divided into four age groups: young (average around 16 years), middle-aged (over 35), aged (about 61) and long-lived (about 90). To avoid experimental bias, donors of different ages were spread randomly across the sequencing lanes. Two additional independent replicas of 1 million unique cDNA reads from the same blood draw were analyzed for two donors (one aged 18 to 30 and one aged 80 or older). Beyond this particular receptor, the publication reports: There was a strong correlation between observed TCR beta diversity and the percentage of naive T cells measured by flow cytometry. Estimates of total diversity based on one million sequenced T cells were considered lower bounds and underestimates. Because the CMV infection status of the donors was unknown, age-related changes in expanded clonotypes may potentially have been confounded. Conclusive comparison of naive and antigen-experienced compartments was prevented by the profiling of bulk unsorted PBMCs. Observed TCR beta diversity per million T cells fell roughly linearly with age, and a significant reduction was already apparent by age roughly 41. Compared with the aged group, the long-lived group had more naive CD4+ T cells, fewer expanded clones and increased TCR diversity, a pattern suggesting age selection.

The donors were some 39 Caucasian individuals from Russia, aged roughly 6 to 100 years, who were systemically healthy. Each donor gave around 9.9 milliliters of peripheral blood, collected into EDTA-treated Vacutainer tubes. PBMCs were isolated by Ficoll-Paque density-gradient centrifugation, with at least 6 million obtained per sample. Trizol reagent was used to extract total RNA from PBMCs, with at least 6 micrograms per sample. The percentages of naive CD45RAhigh/CD27high T cells were determined by flow cytometry on a PBMC aliquot from every donor. The CDR3, from cysteine to phenylalanine, totals 14 residues. Just the 42-base CDR3 DNA is kept, in frame starting at base 1. From a lookup of the germline V gene (reference sequence), CDR1 and CDR2 are SSHAT and FNYEAQ. Details on this clonotype: The antigen it binds to is not known. The germline gene is not matched at one end of the junction; a read error may be the cause.

Receptors were amplified or captured by 5' RACE. TCRdb shows the sequencer as Illumina HiSeq 2500. A second PCR of 7 to 11 cycles was run with a J-beta primer mix and a sample-barcoded 5' primer. A template-switch 5' adaptor carrying 12 random nucleotides introduced a unique molecular identifier onto each TCR beta cDNA molecule. At least 2.5 million CDR3-containing paired-end reads were obtained from each sample. First-strand cDNA was synthesized from all RNA with the Mint cDNA synthesis kit, primed by a TRBC-specific oligonucleotide. Following uracil-DNA glycosylase treatment, a first 18-cycle PCR with universal primers M1SS and BC2_uni_R was performed on all cDNA. On the study's bioinformatics: Normalization of each sample was performed by random selection of 1 million high-quality reads, each carrying a distinct molecular identifier. Reads sharing molecular identifiers were discarded rather than binned into consensus sequences. MiTCR, set to a Q25 quality threshold and the strictest error-elimination algorithm, was used for CDR3 identification, clonotype clustering and error correction. Lower-bound total TCR beta diversity was estimated with a nonparametric unseen species model using Euler transformation. Starting from the raw public reads, TCRdb applied fastp trimming at Q25, assembled clones with MiXCR and retained in-frame beta chains. For every CDR3 protein sequence, its rows merge into one entry that carries the most common genes and DNA. In this record, the V and J calls reflect TCRdb's handling and not the investigators' own analysis. The sample contains 550,000 to 600,000 distinct CDR3 sequences, roughly 48% of them found a single time. Under 30% of the sample goes to the ten largest clones.

Sequenced material: blood. The TCR was taken from a man older than 75 in good health. The sequence joins TRBV7-7 to TRBJ2-1; TRBD2 matches 12 bases in the middle. The CDR3 sequence is CASSARTSGAEQFF. The nucleotide sequence is TGTGCTAGCAGCGCAAGGACTAGCGGGGCTGAGCAGTTCTTC.